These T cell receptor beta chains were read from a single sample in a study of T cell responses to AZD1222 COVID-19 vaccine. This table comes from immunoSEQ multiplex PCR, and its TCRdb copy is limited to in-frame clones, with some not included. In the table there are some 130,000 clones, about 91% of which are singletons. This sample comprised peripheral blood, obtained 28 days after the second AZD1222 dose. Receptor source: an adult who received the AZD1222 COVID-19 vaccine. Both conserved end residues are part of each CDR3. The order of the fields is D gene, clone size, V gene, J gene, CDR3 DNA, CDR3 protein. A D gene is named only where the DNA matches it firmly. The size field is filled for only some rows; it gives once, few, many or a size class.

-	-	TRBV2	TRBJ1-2	TGTGCCAGCATGGAGGGAGCCTCTGGCTACACCTTC	CASMEGASGYTF
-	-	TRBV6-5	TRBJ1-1	TGTGCCAGCAGTTACTGGCAGGGTAGTAGCACTGAAGCTTTCTTT	CASSYWQGSSTEAFF
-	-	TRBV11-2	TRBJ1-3	TGTGCCAGCAAGACTGGCCCCTTCTCTGGAAACACCATATATTTT	CASKTGPFSGNTIYF
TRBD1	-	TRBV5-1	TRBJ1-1	TGCGCCAGCAGCAAAACGACAGGGTTCGTCACTGAAGCTTTCTTT	CASSKTTGFVTEAFF
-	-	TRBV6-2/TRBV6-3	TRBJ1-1	TGTGCCAGCAGTTACACTTTAGGCACTGAAGCTTTCTTT	CASSYTLGTEAFF
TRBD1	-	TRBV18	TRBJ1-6	TGTGCCAGCTCACCCGGGGGACAGCCCGGGAGTTCACCCCTCCACTTT	CASSPGGQPGSSPLHF
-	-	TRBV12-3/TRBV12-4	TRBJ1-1	TGTGCCAGCAGTTTTATTGGGAACACTGAAGCTTTCTTT	CASSFIGNTEAFF
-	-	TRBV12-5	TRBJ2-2	TGTGCTAGTGGTTTGGTTTCTGCAGGGGAGCTGTTTTTT	CASGLVSAGELFF
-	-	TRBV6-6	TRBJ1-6	TGTGCCAGCAGTTCGACAGGCCCCCCTTCACCCCTCCACTTT	CASSSTGPPSPLHF
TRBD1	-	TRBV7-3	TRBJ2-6	TGTGCCAGCAGCTCCGGGACAGCCGGGGCCAACGTCCTGACTTTC	CASSSGTAGANVLTF
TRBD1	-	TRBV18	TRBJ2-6	TGTGCCAGCTCACCACGGCCGACAGGGGTGGTCTCTGGGGCCAACGTCCTGACTTTC	CASSPRPTGVVSGANVLTF
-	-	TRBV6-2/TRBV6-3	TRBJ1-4	TGTGCCAGCAGTCCCCTGACAGCGACTAATGAAAAACTGTTTTTT	CASSPLTATNEKLFF
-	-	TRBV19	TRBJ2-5	TGTGCCAGTAGTCTCTGGGACCAAGAGACCCAGTACTTC	CASSLWDQETQYF
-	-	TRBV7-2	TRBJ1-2	TGTGCCAGCAGCCTAGGGCCAGGGATTGCACCTAACTATGGCTACACCTTC	CASSLGPGIAPNYGYTF
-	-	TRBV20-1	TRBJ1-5	TGCAGTGCTAGTCCCCCAGCCAGGGGTAATCAGCCCCAGCATTTT	CSASPPARGNQPQHF
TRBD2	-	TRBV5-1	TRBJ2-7	TGCGCCAGCAGCTTGGTCCCCGGGGAGGGCGAGCAGTACTTC	CASSLVPGEGEQYF
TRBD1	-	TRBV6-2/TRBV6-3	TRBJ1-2	TGTGCCAGCAGTTCCGGGACAGTCCACTATGGCTACACCTTC	CASSSGTVHYGYTF
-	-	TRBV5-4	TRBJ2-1	TGTGCCAGCAGCCCCACCGGCGGGTGGGCGAATGAGCAGTTCTTC	CASSPTGGWANEQFF
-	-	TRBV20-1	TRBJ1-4	TGCAGTGCTACCCCGTATGAAAAACTGTTTTTT	CSATPYEKLFF
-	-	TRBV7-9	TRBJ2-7	TGTGCCAGCAGCTTATTCGGGGAACCCTACGAGCAGTACTTC	CASSLFGEPYEQYF
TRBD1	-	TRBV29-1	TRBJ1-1	TGCAGCGCTGGGACAGCCTTGGGCACTGAAGCTTTCTTT	CSAGTALGTEAFF
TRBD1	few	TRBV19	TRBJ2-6	TGTGCCAGTAGTATAGCGGGACAGGGTGCTGGGGCCAACGTCCTGACTTTC	CASSIAGQGAGANVLTF
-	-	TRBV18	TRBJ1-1	TGTGCCAGCTCGGTAAGGGAGGTTGTGAACACTGAAGCTTTCTTT	CASSVREVVNTEAFF
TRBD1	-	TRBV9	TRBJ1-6	TGTGCCAGCAGCGCCGGGACAGCTAATTCACCCCTCCACTTT	CASSAGTANSPLHF
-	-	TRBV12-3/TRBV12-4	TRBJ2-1	TGTGCCAGCAGTTTATCCCCGGGCCATGAGCAGTTCTTC	CASSLSPGHEQFF
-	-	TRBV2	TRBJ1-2	TGTGCCAGCAGTGAAGCGCTGTGGGGCGGCTACACCTTC	CASSEALWGGYTF
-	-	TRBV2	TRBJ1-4	TGTGCCAGCAGTGTAGGGTTGAGGGAGGGGAGTGAAAAACTGTTTTTT	CASSVGLREGSEKLFF
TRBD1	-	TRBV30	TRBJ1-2	TGTGCCTGGAGTGTACGGGACAGGATAACTAACTATGGCTACACCTTC	CAWSVRDRITNYGYTF
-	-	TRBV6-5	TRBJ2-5	TGTGCCAGCAGTCACCTGTGGAGCCAAGAGACCCAGTACTTC	CASSHLWSQETQYF
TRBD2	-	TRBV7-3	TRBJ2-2	TGTGCCAGCAGCTTAAGGGCTGGGGGTAAACTAGCGGAAAACACCGGGGAGCTGTTTTTT	CASSLRAGGKLAENTGELFF
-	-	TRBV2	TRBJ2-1	TGTGCCAGCAGCCTATTACGGGGCAGCTCCTACAATGAGCAGTTCTTC	CASSLLRGSSYNEQFF
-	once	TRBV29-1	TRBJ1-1	TGCAGCGTTGCGGGGGCGGGTTGGACTGAAGCTTTCTTT	CSVAGAGWTEAFF
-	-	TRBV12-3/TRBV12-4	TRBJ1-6	TGTGCCAGCAGCCTGAATAATTCACCCCTCCACTTT	CASSLNNSPLHF
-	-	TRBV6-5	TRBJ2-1	TGTGCCAGCAGCCCCCCGGGAGGGGGCTGGTTCTTC	CASSPPGGGWFF
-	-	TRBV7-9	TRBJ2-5	TGTGCCAGCAGCTTAGAAATGTTCGAGACCCAGTACTTC	CASSLEMFETQYF
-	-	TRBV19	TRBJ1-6	TGTGCCAGTAGTCAGTTAGGGGGTTCGGGTTCACCCCTCCACTTT	CASSQLGGSGSPLHF
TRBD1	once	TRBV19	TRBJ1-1	TGTGCCAGTAGTCCAGCCGCCGGGACAGTGAACACTGAAGCTTTCTTT	CASSPAAGTVNTEAFF
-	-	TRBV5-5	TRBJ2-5	TGTGCCAGCAGCTTGCTGGGGTACGTGTACCAAGAGACCCAGTACTTC	CASSLLGYVYQETQYF
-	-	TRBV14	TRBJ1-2	TGTGCCAGCAGCTATGGGGGGGTCGGCTACACCTTC	CASSYGGVGYTF
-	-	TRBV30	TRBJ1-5	TGTGCCTGGAGTGTACGGAGCAATCAGCCCCAGCATTTT	CAWSVRSNQPQHF
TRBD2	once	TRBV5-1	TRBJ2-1	TGCGCCAGCAGCTTGGCCGGGGGGGTTGGCTACAATGAGCAGTTCTTC	CASSLAGGVGYNEQFF
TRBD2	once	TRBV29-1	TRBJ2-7	TGCAGCGTAGAAGGGACTAGCGGGGGGGAAGAGCAGTACTTC	CSVEGTSGGEEQYF
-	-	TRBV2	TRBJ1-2	TGTGCCAGCTATATGGTCAGGGTGGGCTACACCTTC	CASYMVRVGYTF
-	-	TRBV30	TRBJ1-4	TGTGCCTTGGATTTAACTAATGAAAAACTGTTTTTT	CALDLTNEKLFF
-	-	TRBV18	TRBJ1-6	TGTGCCAGCTCACCAACTGGGACAATTTCTGGTTCACCCCTCCACTTT	CASSPTGTISGSPLHF
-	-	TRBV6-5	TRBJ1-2	TGTGCCAGCAGTTACTCAGCGGGGGGGCTCTATGGCTACACCTTC	CASSYSAGGLYGYTF
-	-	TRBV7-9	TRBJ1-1	TGTGCCAGCAGCTTAAAACGGGGGAACACTGAAGCTTTCTTT	CASSLKRGNTEAFF
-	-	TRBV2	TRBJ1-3	TGTGCCAGCAGTGATCCGGGGGAAGCTGGAAACACCATATATTTT	CASSDPGEAGNTIYF
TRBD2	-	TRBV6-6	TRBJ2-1	TGTGCCAGCAGCAAAACTAGCGGGAGGGCCAATGAGCAGTTCTTC	CASSKTSGRANEQFF